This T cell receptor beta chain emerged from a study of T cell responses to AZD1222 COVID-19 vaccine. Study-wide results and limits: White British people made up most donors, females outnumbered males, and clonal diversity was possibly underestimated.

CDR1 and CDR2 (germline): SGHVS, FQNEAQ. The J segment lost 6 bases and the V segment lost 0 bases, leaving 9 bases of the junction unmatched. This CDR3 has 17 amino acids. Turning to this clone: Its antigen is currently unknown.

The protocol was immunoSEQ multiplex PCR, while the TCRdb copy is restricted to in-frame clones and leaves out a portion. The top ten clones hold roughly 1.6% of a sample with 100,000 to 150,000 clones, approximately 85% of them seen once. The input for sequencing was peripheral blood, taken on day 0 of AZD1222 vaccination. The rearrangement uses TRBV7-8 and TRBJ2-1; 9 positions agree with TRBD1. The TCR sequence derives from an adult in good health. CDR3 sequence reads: CASSLAIGQGRSNEQFF. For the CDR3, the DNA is TGTGCCAGCAGCTTAGCTATTGGACAGGGGAGAAGCAATGAGCAGTTCTTC.